What follows describes a single T cell receptor (beta chain). This entry belongs to a study of blood T cell repertoires in COVID-19. Overall study context: Italy, Spain and the United States were the sources of the convalescent and acute COVID-19 samples. The analysed material was cDNA or gDNA that came from T cells, B-cell-depleted T cells, or PBMCs.

The V gene's germline CDR1 is LGHNA and CDR2 YNFKEQ. CDR3 length: 15 amino acids. V was trimmed by 4 bases and J by 4 bases, leaving 14 bases between them. Authors' analysis steps: It was from reference gene primer amplification that nucleated cell counts were estimated. Assay: immunoSEQ multiplex PCR; the TCRdb copy retains only in-frame clones and omits some. V, J and clone size were drawn from that table, and D and trimming were deduced from the DNA. The table records about 30,000 clones, about 92% of them present only once. The chain is built from TRBV4-2 and TRBJ1-5; D may be TRBD1 (5 bases). The material sequenced was peripheral blood. The receptor's source is a man aged 45-65 years with active COVID-19. This CDR3 is CASSLQTAKNQPQHF. The CDR3 DNA follows: TGTGCCAGCAGCCTACAGACAGCAAAGAATCAGCCCCAGCATTTT.